Reported below is one TCR beta chain. The sample originates from a study of blood T cell repertoires in COVID-19. The wider study: PBMCs, B-cell-depleted T cells, or T cells provided the cDNA or gDNA that made up the material.

Libraries were prepared by immunoSEQ multiplex PCR; TCRdb keeps only in-frame clonotypes and omits some of them. The table lists around 300,000 clones, around nine tenths of them singletons. The germline gives CDR1 MNHEY, CDR2 SVGAGI. V lost 6 bases, J lost 1 base, and 6 bases stayed unmatched. This CDR3 contains 15 residues. Assignments of participants to cohorts depended upon their own reported clinical history. Material: PBMCs or T cells enriched from blood (not recorded which). The chain links TRBV6-5 to TRBJ2-7; 10 bases agree with TRBD2. This receptor was taken from a woman in her thirties or forties who had recovered from COVID-19. CDR3: CASSRGLASSYEQYF. For the CDR3, the DNA is TGTGCCAGCAGCCGGGGACTAGCGAGTTCCTACGAGCAGTACTTC.